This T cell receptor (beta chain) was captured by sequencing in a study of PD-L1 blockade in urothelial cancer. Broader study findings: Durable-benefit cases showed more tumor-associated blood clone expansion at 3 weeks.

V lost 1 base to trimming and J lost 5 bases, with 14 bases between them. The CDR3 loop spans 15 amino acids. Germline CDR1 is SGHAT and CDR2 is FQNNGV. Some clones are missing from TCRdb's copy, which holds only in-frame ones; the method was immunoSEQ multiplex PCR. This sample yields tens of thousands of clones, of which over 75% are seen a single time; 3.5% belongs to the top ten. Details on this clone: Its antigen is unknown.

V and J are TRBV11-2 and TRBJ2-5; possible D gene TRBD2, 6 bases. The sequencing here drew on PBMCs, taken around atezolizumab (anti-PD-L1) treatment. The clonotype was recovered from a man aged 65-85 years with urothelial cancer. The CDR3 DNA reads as TGTGCCAGCAGCTTAGGGGCGGGGTCCCAGGAGACCCAGTACTTC. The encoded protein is CASSLGAGSQETQYF.